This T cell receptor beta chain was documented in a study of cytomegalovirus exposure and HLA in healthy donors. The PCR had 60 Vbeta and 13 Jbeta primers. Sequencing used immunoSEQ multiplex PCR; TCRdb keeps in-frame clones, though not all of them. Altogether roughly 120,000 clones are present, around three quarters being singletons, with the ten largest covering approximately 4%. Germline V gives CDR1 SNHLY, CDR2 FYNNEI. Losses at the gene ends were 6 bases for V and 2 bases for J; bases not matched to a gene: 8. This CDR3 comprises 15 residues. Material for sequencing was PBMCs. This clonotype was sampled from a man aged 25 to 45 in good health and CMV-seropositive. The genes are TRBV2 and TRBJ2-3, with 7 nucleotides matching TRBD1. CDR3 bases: TGTGCCAGCAGGGGGGACAGAACCACCACAGATACGCAGTATTTT. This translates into CASRGDRTTTDTQYF. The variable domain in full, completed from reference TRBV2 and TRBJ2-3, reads EPEVTQTPSHQVTQMGQEVILRCVPISNHLYFYWYRQILGQKVEFLVSFYNNEISEKSEIFDDQFSVERPDGSNFTLKIRSTKLEDSAMYFCASRGDRTTTDTQYFGPGTRLTVL.